This is a list of T cell receptor beta chains from one sample in a study of identical twins. TCRdb re-called the 5' RACE reads through MiXCR, storing one row per CDR3 protein. The sample includes about 280,000 distinct CDR3 sequences, approximately 8.5% of them seen just once. Another study also made use of these data, one on yellow fever vaccine responses in identical twins.

The sequencing input was memory (CD45RO+) T cells sorted from blood. These receptors originate from a woman aged 18-29 years in good health. The CDR3 runs from the conserved cysteine through the conserved F or W. The order of the fields is V gene, clone size, J gene, D gene, CDR3 DNA, CDR3 protein. The D gene is left open where the match is weak. Where a row states a size, it is once, few, many or the class of an expanded clone; other rows omit it.

>TRBV7-9|many|TRBJ2-3|-
TGTGCCAGCAGCCTAACGACAGGACATACGCAGTATTTT
CASSLTTGHTQYF
>TRBV10-2|-|TRBJ1-2|-
TGCGCCAGCACAAATTCCAATGGCTACACCTTC
CASTNSNGYTF
>TRBV2|many|TRBJ2-3|TRBD2
TGTGCCAGCAGTGAGACTAGCGGGGGCCCAAGCACAGATACGCAGTATTTT
CASSETSGGPSTDTQYF
>TRBV7-6|few|TRBJ2-5|-
TGTGCCAGCAGCTTAAGCCCCCCCCGGCGGGATGAGACCCAGTACTTC
CASSLSPPRRDETQYF
>TRBV2|few|TRBJ1-1|-
TGTGCCAGCAGGGCAAAACAGGGAGGGACGGCTGAAGCTTTCTTT
CASRAKQGGTAEAFF
>TRBV20-1|few|TRBJ2-5|TRBD1
TGCAGTGCAAAGGGACAGTTGGAGACCCAGTACTTC
CSAKGQLETQYF
>TRBV11-1|few|TRBJ2-1|TRBD2
TGTGCCAGCAGACCCAACGGACTAGCGGGGGTAAATGAGCAGTTCTTC
CASRPNGLAGVNEQFF
>TRBV2|few|TRBJ2-1|-
TGTGCCAGCAGAGCTAGCGCGATCAGACTTACGGATGAGCAGTTCTTC
CASRASAIRLTDEQFF
>TRBV10-1|-|TRBJ2-1|-
TGCGCCAGCAGTCCGACAGCCACACGAGGCAATGAGCAGTTCTTC
CASSPTATRGNEQFF
>TRBV5-1|many|TRBJ2-4|TRBD2
TGCGCCAGCAGCAGAGGACTAGCGGGAGAGCTAGCCAAAAACATTCAGTACTTC
CASSRGLAGELAKNIQYF
>TRBV5-1|-|TRBJ1-2|-
TGCGCCAGCAGCTTGACGTCAGGGCTTTCCTATGGCTACACCTTC
CASSLTSGLSYGYTF
>TRBV4-1|many|TRBJ2-1|TRBD2
TGCGCCAGCAGCCATAGGACTAGCGGGGGCAATGAGCAGTTCTTC
CASSHRTSGGNEQFF
>TRBV29-1|-|TRBJ2-5|TRBD1
TGCAGCGTTCGCGACAGGGGGGGACCGCAAGCGGGAGAGACCCAGTACTTC
CSVRDRGGPQAGETQYF
>TRBV6-1|many|TRBJ2-1|TRBD2
TGTGCCAGCAGTGAAATTTACCCCGGGACTAAGCAGTTCTTC
CASSEIYPGTKQFF
>TRBV7-2|many|TRBJ2-7|TRBD1
TGTGCCAGCAGCCCGGGACAGGGGATCTACGAGCAGTACTTC
CASSPGQGIYEQYF
>TRBV7-2|many|TRBJ2-2|-
TGTGCCAGCAGCTTAGTAGGAACGAACACCGGGGAGCTGTTTTTT
CASSLVGTNTGELFF
>TRBV11-3|-|TRBJ2-2|-
TGTGCCAGCACCTCGCGTGGGGAGCTGTTTTTT
CASTSRGELFF
>TRBV7-9|few|TRBJ2-1|TRBD2
TGTGCCAGCAGCTCCGGACTAGCGGGGGGGTTGAATGAGCAGTTCTTC
CASSSGLAGGLNEQFF
>TRBV29-1|-|TRBJ1-4|-
TGCAGCGGAACCGTCTCGACAGCTAATGAAAAACTGTTTTTT
CSGTVSTANEKLFF
>TRBV5-1|few|TRBJ1-1|-
TGCGCCAGCAGCTTGGAGGGGAGGGCTATGAACACTGAAGCTTTCTTT
CASSLEGRAMNTEAFF
>TRBV5-1|-|TRBJ2-7|TRBD2
TGCGCCAGCAGCAATCTAGCGGGAGGTCCTTACGAGCAGTACTTC
CASSNLAGGPYEQYF
>TRBV20-1|many|TRBJ2-2|TRBD2
TGCAGTGCCCCATTCCCGGGGGGTGGGACCGGGGAGCTGTTTTTT
CSAPFPGGGTGELFF
>TRBV6-1|-|TRBJ2-1|TRBD2
TGTGCCAGCAGAGGACTAGCGGGGAGGAAGGAGCAGTTCTTC
CASRGLAGRKEQFF
>TRBV6-1|few|TRBJ1-1|-
TGTGCCAGCAGTGAAATCGGGGGTGGGACTGAAGCTTTCTTT
CASSEIGGGTEAFF
>TRBV7-9|-|TRBJ2-7|-
TGTGCCAGCAGCCCCCAGGGGGGAAGATCCTACGAGCAGTACTTC
CASSPQGGRSYEQYF
>TRBV29-1|many|TRBJ2-5|TRBD1
TGCACCACGGGACAGGGGGCTTGGGAGACCCAGTACTTC
CTTGQGAWETQYF
>TRBV5-1|few|TRBJ1-5|TRBD1
TGCGCCAGCAGCTTAGGGACAGGGTCGGGGCAGCCCCAGCATTTT
CASSLGTGSGQPQHF
>TRBV27|few|TRBJ2-1|TRBD2
TGTGCCAGCAGCTCCTTGGGGCCGGGGGGTTGGCGGAGTGAGCAGTTCTTC
CASSSLGPGGWRSEQFF
>TRBV5-1|many|TRBJ2-3|TRBD2
TGCGCCAGCAGCCTAGCGGACCTCGGAGATACGCAGTATTTT
CASSLADLGDTQYF
>TRBV7-8|many|TRBJ2-2|-
TGTGCCAGCAGCTTAGATATCTTCGGGGGCAGGGAGCTGTTTTTT
CASSLDIFGGRELFF
>TRBV20-1|-|TRBJ1-2|-
TGCAGTGCTAGAGATAGTTGGGGGCAGGGTGAAAACTATGGCTACACCTTC
CSARDSWGQGENYGYTF